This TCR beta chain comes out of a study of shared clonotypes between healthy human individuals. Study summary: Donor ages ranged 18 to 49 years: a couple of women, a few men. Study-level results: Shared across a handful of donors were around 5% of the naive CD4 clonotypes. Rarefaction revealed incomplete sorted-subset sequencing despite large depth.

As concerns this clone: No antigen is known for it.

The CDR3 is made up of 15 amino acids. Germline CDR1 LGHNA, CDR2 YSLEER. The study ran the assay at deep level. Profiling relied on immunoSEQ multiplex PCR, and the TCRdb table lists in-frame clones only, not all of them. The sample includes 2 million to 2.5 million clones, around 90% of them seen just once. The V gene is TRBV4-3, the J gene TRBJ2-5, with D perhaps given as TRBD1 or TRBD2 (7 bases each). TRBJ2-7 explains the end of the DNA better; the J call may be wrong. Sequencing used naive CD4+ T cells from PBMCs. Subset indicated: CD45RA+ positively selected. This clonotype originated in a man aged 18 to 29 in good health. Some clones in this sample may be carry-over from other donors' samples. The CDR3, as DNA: TGCGCCAGCAGCCTGACAGGGAGGGGACCTTACGAGCAGTACTTC. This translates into CASSLTGRGPYEQYF.